The sequence of this TCR beta chain was determined in a study of blood T cell repertoires in COVID-19. Assay: immunoSEQ multiplex PCR; the TCRdb copy retains only in-frame clones and omits some. The sample yields about half a million clones, 75% to 90% seen once. This receptor was taken from a human donor in a cohort sampled during active COVID-19. The sequenced material came from peripheral blood.

CDR3 DNA: TGTGCCAGGGCGGGTGCCGAGTACGAGCAGTACTTC. It codes for CARAGAEYEQYF. The genes are TRBV3-1 (or the pseudogene TRBV3-2) and TRBJ2-7, with D possibly matching TRBD2 (5 bases). V was clipped by 9 bases and J by 4 bases, with 13 bases between them. Looked up from germline, CDR1 is LGHDT and CDR2 is YNNKEL (reference sequence). This CDR3 spans 12 amino acids.